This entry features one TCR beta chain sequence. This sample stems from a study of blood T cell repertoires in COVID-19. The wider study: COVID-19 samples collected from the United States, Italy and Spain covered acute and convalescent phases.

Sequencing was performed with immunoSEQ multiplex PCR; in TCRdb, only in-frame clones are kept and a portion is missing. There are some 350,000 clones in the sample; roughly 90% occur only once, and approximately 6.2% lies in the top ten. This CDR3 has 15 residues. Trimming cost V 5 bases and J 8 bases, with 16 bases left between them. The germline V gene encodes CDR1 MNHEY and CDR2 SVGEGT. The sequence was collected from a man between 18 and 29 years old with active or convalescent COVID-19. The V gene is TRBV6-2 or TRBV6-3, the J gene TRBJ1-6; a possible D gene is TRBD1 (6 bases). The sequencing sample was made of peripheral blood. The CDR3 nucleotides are TGTGCCAGCAGTCAATACAGGGAGGGTCATTCACCCCTCCACTTT. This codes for CASSQYREGHSPLHF.